Here is one T cell receptor (beta chain) with its context. This clonotype turned up a few times. Its antigen is not yet known. No base-level quality is on record; no much larger clone is a single base apart. TCR cDNA was synthesized by 5'RACE template switching, which introduced a universal primer site and unique molecular identifiers. Priming of cDNA synthesis was performed from both the TCR alpha and TCR beta constant segments. Library amplification involved two PCR steps, and the second step added sample barcodes and sequencing adapters. Libraries were sequenced on Illumina HiSeq 2500 (2x100 bp) or NovaSeq (2x150 bp). Concerning the study's data processing: Reads were demultiplexed and collapsed into UMI consensus sequences with MIGEC, and V(D)J alignment was performed with MiXCR. Vaccine-responding clonotypes were defined with edgeR using replicate PBMC samples, requiring FDR below 0.01 and a log2 fold change above 5 up to day 15. Each bulk clonotype received a CD4 or CD8 identity based on whether the sequenced CD4 or CD8 repertoire contained that clonotype at higher abundance. TCRdb's own reprocessing of the public reads used fastp at Q25 and MiXCR and kept productive beta chains. For every CDR3 protein sequence, its rows merge into one entry that carries the most common genes and DNA. V and J calls and clone size were set by TCRdb, not the authors. This sample lists 620,000 or so distinct CDR3 sequences; about a sixth were detected once. Of the sample, around 15% is held by the ten largest clones.

These data are taken from a study of T cells after yellow fever vaccination (dated by TCRdb to between 2019 and 2020). Notes on the research overall: Libraries from fractions with low cell numbers were prepared with the SMART-Seq v4 Ultra Low Input RNA kit. The cohort comprised two healthy male donors, one aged 18 to 30 and one aged 30 to 40 years. Bulk TCR alpha and beta repertoires were sequenced longitudinally to track T-cell clones before and after primary and booster YFV17D yellow fever vaccination. Blood samples were taken at several timepoints before and after primary and secondary immunization, and bulk PBMC replicates and cell subsets were isolated. The paper as a whole reports these results and caveats: After the booster, most clones that had expanded after primary vaccination were detected again (roughly 95% of CD4 and more than 80% of CD8), suggesting broad maintenance of memory. A small share of clonotypes was detected in both CD4 and CD8 compartments, with the overlap likely arising from convergent recombination. Compared with the primary T-cell response, the secondary T-cell response was faster but weaker, reaching its peak on day 5 rather than on day 15. Computational filtering was needed because FACS-sorted repertoires could contain abundant contaminating clonotypes from the bulk population. Only a couple of donors were included in the study, so the extent to which the findings can be generalized is limited.

For this chain, trimming is 3 bases at the V end and 4 bases at the J end, and the number of junction bases without a gene match is 15. CDR1 is given as MGHRA and CDR2 as YSYEKL, both from the germline V gene. Measured from the cysteine to the phenylalanine, the CDR3 is 17 residues long. Only CDR3 DNA remains: 51 bases, in frame from the first base. The sample's treatment or condition label is to be understood as: live attenuated yellow fever vaccine strain. Two biological replicates of bulk PBMCs were collected at each blood-draw timepoint. PBMCs were isolated from peripheral blood using a standard Ficoll-Paque protocol. TriZol was used to extract RNA from bulk PBMCs, from CD4 and CD8 fractions, and from dextramer-positive and dextramer-negative fractions.

The chain joins TRBV4-1 to TRBJ2-7, and 7 junctional nucleotides match TRBD2. Material: PBMCs, obtained more than 4 days after the first yellow fever vaccination. The receptor was isolated from a man between 18 and 29 years old who received the YFV17D yellow fever vaccine. The CDR3 has the sequence CASSQDKDGRGGYEQYF. The base sequence is TGCGCCAGCAGCCAGGATAAGGACGGGCGGGGAGGGTACGAGCAGTACTTC.